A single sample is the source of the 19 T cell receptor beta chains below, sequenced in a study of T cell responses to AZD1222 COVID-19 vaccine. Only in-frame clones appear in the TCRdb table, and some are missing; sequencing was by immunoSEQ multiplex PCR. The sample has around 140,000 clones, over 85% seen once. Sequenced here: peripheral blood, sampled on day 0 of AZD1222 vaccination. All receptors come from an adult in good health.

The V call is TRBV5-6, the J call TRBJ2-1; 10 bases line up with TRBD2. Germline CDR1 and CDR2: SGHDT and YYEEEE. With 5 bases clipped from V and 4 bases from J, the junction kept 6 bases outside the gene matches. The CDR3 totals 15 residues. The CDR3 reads CASRQGLAEYNEQFF. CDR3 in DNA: TGTGCCAGCAGGCAAGGACTAGCGGAATACAATGAGCAGTTCTTC.

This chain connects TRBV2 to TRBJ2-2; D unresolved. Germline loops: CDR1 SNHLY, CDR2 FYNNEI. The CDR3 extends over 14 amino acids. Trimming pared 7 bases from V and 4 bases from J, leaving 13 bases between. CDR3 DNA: TGTGCCAGCACGAGGCTAGTAGTCACCGGGGAGCTGTTTTTT. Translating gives CASTRLVVTGELFF.

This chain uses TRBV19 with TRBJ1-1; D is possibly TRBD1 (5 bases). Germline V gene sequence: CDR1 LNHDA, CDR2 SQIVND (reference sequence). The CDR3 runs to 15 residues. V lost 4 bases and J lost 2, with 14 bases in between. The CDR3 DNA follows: TGTGCCAGTAGTACCCTCAGAGGGACTAACACTGAAGCTTTCTTT. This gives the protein CASSTLRGTNTEAFF.

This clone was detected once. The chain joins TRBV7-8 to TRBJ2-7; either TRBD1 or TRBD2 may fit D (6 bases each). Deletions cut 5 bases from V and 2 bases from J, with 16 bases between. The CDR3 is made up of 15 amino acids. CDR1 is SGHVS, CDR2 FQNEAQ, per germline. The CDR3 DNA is TGTGCCAGCAGCGGGGGACGGGGGCTTACCTACGAGCAGTACTTC. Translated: CASSGGRGLTYEQYF.

CDR3 nucleotides: TGTGCCAGCAGCCCGGGGACTAGCGACGACTACGAGCAGTACTTC. Its protein is CASSPGTSDDYEQYF. V and J are TRBV7-2 and TRBJ2-7; 10 bases are a match to TRBD2. The CDR3 contains 15 residues. Losses at the gene ends were 5 bases for V and 3 bases for J; bases not matched to a gene: 7. Germline V lookup: CDR1 SGHTA, CDR2 FQGNSA.

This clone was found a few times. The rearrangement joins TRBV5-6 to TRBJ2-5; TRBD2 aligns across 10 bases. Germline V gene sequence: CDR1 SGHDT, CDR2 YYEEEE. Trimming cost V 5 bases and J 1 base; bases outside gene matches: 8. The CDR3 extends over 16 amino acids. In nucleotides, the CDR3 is TGTGCCAGCAGGCGGGGACTAGCGACGTTCCAAGAGACCCAGTACTTC. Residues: CASRRGLATFQETQYF.

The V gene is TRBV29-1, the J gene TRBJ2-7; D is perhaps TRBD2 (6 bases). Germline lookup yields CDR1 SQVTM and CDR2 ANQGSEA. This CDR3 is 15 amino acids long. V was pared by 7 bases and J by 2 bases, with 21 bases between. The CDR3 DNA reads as TGCAGCGCCCAGGCGGGGCGATACCCTGCCTACGAGCAGTACTTC. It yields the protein CSAQAGRYPAYEQYF.

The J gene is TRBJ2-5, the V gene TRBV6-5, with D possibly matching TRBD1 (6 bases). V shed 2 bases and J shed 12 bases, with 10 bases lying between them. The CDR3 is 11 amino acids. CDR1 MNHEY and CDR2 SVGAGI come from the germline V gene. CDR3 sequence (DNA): TGTGCCAGCAGTTACGGCCACAGGGAGTACTTC. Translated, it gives CASSYGHREYF.

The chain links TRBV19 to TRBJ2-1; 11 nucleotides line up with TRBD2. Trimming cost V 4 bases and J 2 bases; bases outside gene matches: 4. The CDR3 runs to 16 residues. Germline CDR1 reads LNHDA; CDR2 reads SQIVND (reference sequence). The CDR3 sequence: CASSTGTSGPYNEQFF. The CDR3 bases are TGTGCCAGTAGTACCGGGACTAGCGGCCCCTACAATGAGCAGTTCTTC.

This CDR3 reads CASSLRTDYNEQFF. The CDR3 DNA sequence: TGTGCCAGCAGTTTACGGACTGACTACAATGAGCAGTTCTTC. The J gene is TRBJ2-1, the V gene TRBV27; D perhaps matches TRBD2 (5 bases). Germline values: CDR1 MNHEY, CDR2 SMNVEV (reference sequence). The V end was cut by 2 bases, the J end by 3 bases, with 8 bases between. The CDR3 has 14 residues.

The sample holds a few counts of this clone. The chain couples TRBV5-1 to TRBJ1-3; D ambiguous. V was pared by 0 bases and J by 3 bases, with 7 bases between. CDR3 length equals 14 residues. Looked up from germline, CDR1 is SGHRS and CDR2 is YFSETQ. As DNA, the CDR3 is TGCGCCAGCAGCTTGGACAGTTTTGGAAACACCATATATTTT. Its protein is CASSLDSFGNTIYF. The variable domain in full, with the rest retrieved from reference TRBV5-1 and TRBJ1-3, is KAGVTQTPRYLIKTRGQQVTLSCSPISGHRSVSWYQQTPGQGLQFLFEYFSETQRNKGNFPGRFSGRQFSNSRSEMNVSTLELGDSALYLCASSLDSFGNTIYFGEGSWLTVV.

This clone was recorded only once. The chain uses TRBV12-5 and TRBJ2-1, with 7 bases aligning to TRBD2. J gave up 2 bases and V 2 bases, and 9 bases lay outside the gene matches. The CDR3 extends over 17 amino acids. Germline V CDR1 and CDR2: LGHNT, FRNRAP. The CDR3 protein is CASGLTGLGLPYNEQFF. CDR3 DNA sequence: TGTGCTAGTGGTTTGACCGGACTAGGTCTCCCCTACAATGAGCAGTTCTTC.

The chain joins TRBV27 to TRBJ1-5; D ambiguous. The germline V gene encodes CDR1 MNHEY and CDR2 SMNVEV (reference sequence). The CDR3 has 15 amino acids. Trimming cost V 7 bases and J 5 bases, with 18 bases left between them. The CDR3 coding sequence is TGTGCCAGCACCCCCTTAGGGCAGGTGGATCAGCCCCAGCATTTT. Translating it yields CASTPLGQVDQPQHF.

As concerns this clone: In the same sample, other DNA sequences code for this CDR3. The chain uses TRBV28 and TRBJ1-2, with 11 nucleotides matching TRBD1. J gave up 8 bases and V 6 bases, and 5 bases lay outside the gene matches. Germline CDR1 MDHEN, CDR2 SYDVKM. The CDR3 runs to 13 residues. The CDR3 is CASSLGQGAGYTF. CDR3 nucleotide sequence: TGTGCCAGCAGCCTTGGACAGGGGGCGGGCTACACCTTC.

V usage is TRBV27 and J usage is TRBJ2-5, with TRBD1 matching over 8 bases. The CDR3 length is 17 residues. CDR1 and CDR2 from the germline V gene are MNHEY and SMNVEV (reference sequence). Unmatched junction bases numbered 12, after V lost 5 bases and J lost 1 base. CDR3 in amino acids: CASSPWPSGGLQETQYF. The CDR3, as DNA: TGTGCCAGCAGTCCATGGCCATCAGGGGGCCTCCAAGAGACCCAGTACTTC.

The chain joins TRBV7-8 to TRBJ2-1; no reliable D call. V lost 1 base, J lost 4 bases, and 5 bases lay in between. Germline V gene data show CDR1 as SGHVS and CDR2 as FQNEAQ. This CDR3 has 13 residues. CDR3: CASSLVLYNEQFF. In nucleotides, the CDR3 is TGTGCCAGCAGCTTAGTCTTGTACAATGAGCAGTTCTTC.

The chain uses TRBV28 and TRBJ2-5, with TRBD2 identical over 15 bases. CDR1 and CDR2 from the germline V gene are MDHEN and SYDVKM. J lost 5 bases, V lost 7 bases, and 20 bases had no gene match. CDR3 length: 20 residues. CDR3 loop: CASKIDFSRTSGRDRETQYF. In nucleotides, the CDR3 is TGTGCCAGCAAAATAGACTTTTCCCGGACTAGCGGGAGGGACAGGGAGACCCAGTACTTC.

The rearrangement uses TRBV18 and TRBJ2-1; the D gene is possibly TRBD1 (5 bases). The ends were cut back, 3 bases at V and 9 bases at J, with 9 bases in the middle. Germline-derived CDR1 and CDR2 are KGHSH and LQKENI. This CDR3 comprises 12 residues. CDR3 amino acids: CASSPQGTEQFF. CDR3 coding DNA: TGTGCCAGCTCACCCCAGGGAACTGAGCAGTTCTTC.

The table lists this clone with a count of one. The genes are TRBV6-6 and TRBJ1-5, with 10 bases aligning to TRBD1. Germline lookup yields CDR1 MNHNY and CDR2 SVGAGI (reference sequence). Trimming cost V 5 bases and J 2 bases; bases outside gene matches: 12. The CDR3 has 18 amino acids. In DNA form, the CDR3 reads TGTGCCAGCAGTCGTTGGCGACAGGGGGCGGTGGGCAATCAGCCCCAGCATTTT. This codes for CASSRWRQGAVGNQPQHF.